Following are 6 T cell receptor beta chains from one sample sequenced in a study of blood T cells in healthy people across ages. It was with a sample-barcoded 5' primer and a J-beta primer mix that a second PCR of roughly 6 to 12 cycles was run. Via MiXCR, TCRdb re-called the 5' RACE reads, giving one row per CDR3 protein. Counted here are over 1.5 million distinct CDR3 sequences, roughly 49% occurring once; the ten biggest clones make up approximately 2%. Sequencing was carried out using blood. The source of these receptors is a woman in her 40s in good health.

The genes are TRBV20-1 and TRBJ2-5; a weak D match, TRBD2 (5 bases). The V end lost 1 base, the J end lost 11 bases, and 17 bases lay between the germline ends. Looked up from germline, CDR1 is DFQATT and CDR2 is SNEGSKA (reference sequence). This CDR3 spans 13 amino acids. CDR3 nucleotide sequence: TGCAGTGCTAGAGTTTTCCAAGTGGGAGAGCAGTACTTC. Translated, it gives CSARVFQVGEQYF.

The chain is built from TRBV4-1 and TRBJ2-1; no firm D call. Germline V gives CDR1 MGHRA, CDR2 YSYEKL. Trimming shortened V by 3 bases and J by 8 bases, and 8 bases separated the two germline ends. This CDR3 spans 12 amino acids. The CDR3 loop is CASSQELDEQFF. Here the CDR3 DNA reads TGCGCCAGCAGCCAGGAGCTAGATGAGCAGTTCTTC.

The V gene is TRBV10-3, the J gene TRBJ2-7, with unresolved D. This CDR3 contains 12 residues. Germline CDR1 and CDR2: ENHRY and SYGVKD. V dropped 3 bases and J dropped 6 bases, with 9 bases sitting between them. CDR3 region: CAISEAGSEQYF. In DNA, the CDR3 is TGTGCCATCAGTGAAGCTGGGTCCGAGCAGTACTTC.

CDR3 residues: CSARDTGGYEQYF. CDR3 sequence (DNA): TGCAGTGCTAGAGATACAGGGGGCTACGAGCAGTACTTC. J is TRBJ2-5 and V is TRBV20-1; 8 nucleotides align to TRBD1. The DNA matches TRBJ2-7 better at its end, which makes the J call doubtful. This CDR3 has 13 residues. CDR1 is DFQATT and CDR2 is SNEGSKA in the germline V gene (reference sequence).

This clonotype was seen more than once but under ten times. The chain recombines TRBV7-9 with TRBJ1-2, with a weak D call TRBD1 (5 bases). Between the trimmed V and J ends, which lost 4 bases and 4 bases, there was a span of 13 bases. The germline CDR1 and CDR2 sequences are SEHNR and FQNEAQ (reference sequence). The CDR3 is made up of 14 amino acids. In DNA form, the CDR3 reads TGTGCCAGCAGCTCCATCGACAGAGCCTATGGCTACACCTTC. Translated, it gives CASSSIDRAYGYTF. The complete variable domain, with remaining parts taken from reference TRBV7-9 and TRBJ1-2, reads DTGVSQNPRHKITKRGQNVTFRCDPISEHNRLYWYRQTLGQGPEFLTYFQNEAQLEKSRLLSDRFSAERPKGSFSTLEIQRTEQGDSAMYLCASSSIDRAYGYTFGSGTRLTVV.

Only a few counts were recorded for this clonotype. The J gene is TRBJ2-3, the V gene TRBV6-2 or TRBV6-3, with D maybe TRBD2 (6 bases). The CDR3 is 16 residues long. CDR1 is MNHEY and CDR2 is SVGEGT in the germline V gene. V was cut by 3 bases and J by 2 bases, with 15 bases left in between. Here the CDR3 reads CASSYLGTSFTDTQYF. In DNA form, the CDR3 reads TGTGCCAGCAGTTATTTAGGGACTTCCTTCACAGATACGCAGTATTTT.